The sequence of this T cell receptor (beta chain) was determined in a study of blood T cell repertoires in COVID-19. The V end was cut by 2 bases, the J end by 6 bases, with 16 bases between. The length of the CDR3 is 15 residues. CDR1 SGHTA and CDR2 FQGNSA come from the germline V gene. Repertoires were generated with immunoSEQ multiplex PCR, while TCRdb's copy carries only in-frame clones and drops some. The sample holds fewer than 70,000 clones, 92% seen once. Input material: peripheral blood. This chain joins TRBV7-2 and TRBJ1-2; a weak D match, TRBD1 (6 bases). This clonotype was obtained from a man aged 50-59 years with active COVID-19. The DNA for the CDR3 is TGTGCCAGCAGCTTAAGTCTGTCGGGGGGCGATGGCTACACCTTC. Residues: CASSLSLSGGDGYTF.